This record covers a single TCR beta chain. Within the sample, other DNA sequences also encode this same CDR3. Method: immunoSEQ multiplex PCR; TCRdb's copy keeps in-frame clones and lacks some. The table shows some 80,000 clones, with around 92% occurring only once. These data are taken from a study of T cell changes during pregnancy in multiple sclerosis. Per the germline V gene, CDR1 is KGHSH and CDR2 is LQKENI. The CDR3 is 15 residues long. After removal of 3 bases from V and 0 bases from J, the junction contained 2 bases not matched to a gene. The sample consisted of peripheral blood, taken in the first trimester of pregnancy. This sequence was found in a female donor in good health, enrolled as a control in a pregnancy study. The rearrangement joins TRBV18 to TRBJ1-3, with 7 bases aligning to TRBD1. The CDR3 here is CASSPGQFSGNTIYF. The CDR3 coding sequence is TGTGCCAGCTCACCGGGACAGTTCTCTGGAAACACCATATATTTT.